This is a list of T cell receptor beta chains from one sample in a study of HIV-infected patients and healthy controls. TCRdb fed the 5' RACE reads into MiXCR, producing one record per CDR3 protein. Here the sample spans 15,000 to 20,000 distinct CDR3 sequences, 5.5% being singletons. The sample was blood. All receptors come from an adult in good health. The CDR3 runs from the conserved cysteine through the conserved F or W. Fields, in order: D gene, clone size, V gene, J gene, CDR3 length, CDR3 DNA, CDR3 protein. A D gene is named only where the DNA matches it firmly. Clone size is shown for a subset of rows, as once, few, many or a class of expanded clone.

d_gene: TRBD1
abundance: many
v_gene: TRBV20-1
j_gene: TRBJ2-6
len: 18
CDR3nt: TGCAGTGCTAGAGCCACAGGGGGCCCGACTCTGGGGGCCAACGTCCTGACTTTC
CDR3aa: CSARATGGPTLGANVLTF

d_gene: .
abundance: .
v_gene: TRBV13
j_gene: TRBJ2-5
len: 13
CDR3nt: TGTGCCAGCAGCCCCCCGGGACAAGAGACCCAGTACTTC
CDR3aa: CASSPPGQETQYF

d_gene: TRBD1
abundance: many
v_gene: TRBV2
j_gene: TRBJ2-7
len: 13
CDR3nt: TGTGCCAGCAGCTGGGACAGCTCCTACGAGCAGTACTTC
CDR3aa: CASSWDSSYEQYF

d_gene: .
abundance: many
v_gene: TRBV7-2
j_gene: TRBJ1-4
len: 16
CDR3nt: TGTGCCAGCAGCTCCCAGGGGACCTCCACTAATGAAAAACTGTTTTTT
CDR3aa: CASSSQGTSTNEKLFF

d_gene: TRBD1
abundance: many
v_gene: TRBV29-1
j_gene: TRBJ1-2
len: 12
CDR3nt: TGCAGCGTCGTAGGACAGGGCTATGGCTACACCTTC
CDR3aa: CSVVGQGYGYTF

d_gene: .
abundance: many
v_gene: TRBV6-6
j_gene: TRBJ1-5
len: 13
CDR3nt: TGTGCCAGCAGCCCGGGGGGGGATCAGCCCCAGCATTTT
CDR3aa: CASSPGGDQPQHF

d_gene: .
abundance: many
v_gene: TRBV12-3/TRBV12-4
j_gene: TRBJ1-5
len: 15
CDR3nt: TGTGCCAGCAGTTTAAGCGGGGGGCTGGGTCAGCCCCAGCATTTT
CDR3aa: CASSLSGGLGQPQHF

d_gene: .
abundance: medium-sized
v_gene: TRBV4-3
j_gene: TRBJ1-4
len: 18
CDR3nt: TGCGCCAGCAGCCAGAACCCCCGCGGACGGGGGGGAAATGAAAAACTGTTTTTT
CDR3aa: CASSQNPRGRGGNEKLFF

d_gene: .
abundance: medium-sized
v_gene: TRBV3-1
j_gene: TRBJ1-3
len: 13
CDR3nt: TGTGCCAGCAGCCACAGGTCTGGAAACACCATATATTTT
CDR3aa: CASSHRSGNTIYF

d_gene: .
abundance: .
v_gene: TRBV6-6
j_gene: TRBJ1-1
len: 12
CDR3nt: TGTGCCAGCAGCCCATGGGGCACTGAAGCTTTCTTT
CDR3aa: CASSPWGTEAFF

d_gene: .
abundance: medium-sized
v_gene: TRBV20-1
j_gene: TRBJ1-2
len: 11
CDR3nt: TGCAGTGCAGATGAGGTTATGAGCTACACCTTC
CDR3aa: CSADEVMSYTF

d_gene: TRBD1
abundance: many
v_gene: TRBV29-1
j_gene: TRBJ2-1
len: 14
CDR3nt: TGCAGCGTACAACAGGGGGACTCCTACAATGAGCAGTTCTTC
CDR3aa: CSVQQGDSYNEQFF

d_gene: TRBD1
abundance: medium-sized
v_gene: TRBV28
j_gene: TRBJ2-1
len: 16
CDR3nt: TGTGCCAGCAGTTCGATACGGGACAGGGGGTCGAATGAGCAGTTCTTC
CDR3aa: CASSSIRDRGSNEQFF

d_gene: .
abundance: few
v_gene: TRBV5-1
j_gene: TRBJ2-5
len: 13
CDR3nt: TGCGCCAGCAGCTTTGGGGCGGCAGAGACCCAGTACTTC
CDR3aa: CASSFGAAETQYF

d_gene: .
abundance: many
v_gene: TRBV24-1
j_gene: TRBJ2-3
len: 16
CDR3nt: TGTGCCACCAGTGATACGACAGGATTCGGCACAGATACGCAGTATTTT
CDR3aa: CATSDTTGFGTDTQYF

d_gene: .
abundance: .
v_gene: TRBV19
j_gene: TRBJ1-2
len: 13
CDR3nt: TGTGCCAGTATGCGACAGGAGAACTATGGCTACACCTTC
CDR3aa: CASMRQENYGYTF

d_gene: TRBD2
abundance: many
v_gene: TRBV20-1
j_gene: TRBJ2-3
len: 16
CDR3nt: TGCAGTGCCAACCCTGGACTAGCGGGGGACACAGATACGCAGTATTTT
CDR3aa: CSANPGLAGDTDTQYF

d_gene: TRBD1
abundance: medium-sized
v_gene: TRBV29-1
j_gene: TRBJ2-5
len: 12
CDR3nt: TGCAGCGGACAGGGGAATCAAGAGACCCAGTACTTC
CDR3aa: CSGQGNQETQYF

d_gene: .
abundance: medium-sized
v_gene: TRBV12-3/TRBV12-4
j_gene: TRBJ1-1
len: 13
CDR3nt: TGTGCCAGCGGGGGTGTTTGGTACACTGAAGCTTTCTTT
CDR3aa: CASGGVWYTEAFF

d_gene: TRBD2
abundance: many
v_gene: TRBV4-3
j_gene: TRBJ2-1
len: 14
CDR3nt: TGCGCCAGCAGCCAAAGCGGGGGCCACAATGAGCAGTTCTTC
CDR3aa: CASSQSGGHNEQFF

d_gene: TRBD1
abundance: .
v_gene: TRBV7-8
j_gene: TRBJ2-3
len: 17
CDR3nt: TGTGCCAGCAGCTTAGCAGGCGTCGTCAGGGGGACAGATACGCAGTATTTT
CDR3aa: CASSLAGVVRGTDTQYF

d_gene: TRBD1
abundance: .
v_gene: TRBV20-1
j_gene: TRBJ1-6
len: 14
CDR3nt: TGCAGTGCTGGGGACAGCTCCTATAATTCACCCCTCCACTTT
CDR3aa: CSAGDSSYNSPLHF

d_gene: .
abundance: many
v_gene: TRBV25-1
j_gene: TRBJ2-1
len: 12
CDR3nt: TGTGCGGGGAGCGAATGGAGGAATGAGCAGTTCTTC
CDR3aa: CAGSEWRNEQFF

d_gene: .
abundance: once
v_gene: TRBV7-2
j_gene: TRBJ2-5
len: 12
CDR3nt: TGTGCCAGCAGCTGGGGCCAAGAGACCCAGTACTTC
CDR3aa: CASSWGQETQYF

d_gene: .
abundance: many
v_gene: TRBV23-1
j_gene: TRBJ1-1
len: 14
CDR3nt: TGCGCCAGCAGTCAACCCACCGGGGGTACTGAAGCTTTCTTT
CDR3aa: CASSQPTGGTEAFF

d_gene: TRBD1
abundance: medium-sized
v_gene: TRBV13
j_gene: TRBJ2-1
len: 15
CDR3nt: TGTGCCAGCAGCTCCTTCCAAACAACGACAGGGAAGCAGTTCTTC
CDR3aa: CASSSFQTTTGKQFF

d_gene: .
abundance: many
v_gene: TRBV12-3/TRBV12-4
j_gene: TRBJ1-2
len: 15
CDR3nt: TGTGCCAGCAGCCGGCGGAGGGGAGCTAACTATGGCTACACCTTC
CDR3aa: CASSRRRGANYGYTF

d_gene: TRBD2
abundance: .
v_gene: TRBV20-1
j_gene: TRBJ2-5
len: 15
CDR3nt: TGCAGTGCTAGAGGGGTAGGACTAGGAATGGAGACCCAGTACTTC
CDR3aa: CSARGVGLGMETQYF

d_gene: .
abundance: many
v_gene: TRBV5-8
j_gene: TRBJ2-3
len: 12
CDR3nt: TGTGCCAGCACCTTCCCCACAGATACGCAGTATTTT
CDR3aa: CASTFPTDTQYF

d_gene: .
abundance: many
v_gene: TRBV28
j_gene: TRBJ1-2
len: 15
CDR3nt: TGTGCCAGCAGCACCAGCAGGGGTAAGGACTATGGCTACACCTTC
CDR3aa: CASSTSRGKDYGYTF

d_gene: TRBD1
abundance: many
v_gene: TRBV20-1
j_gene: TRBJ2-7
len: 13
CDR3nt: TGCAGTGCACAGACAGGGGGCTATCGCGAGCAGTACTTC
CDR3aa: CSAQTGGYREQYF

d_gene: .
abundance: medium-sized
v_gene: TRBV24-1
j_gene: TRBJ2-2
len: 18
CDR3nt: TGTGCCACCAGTGATTCCGGGACACTGGAACCAAACACCGGGGAGCTGTTTTTT
CDR3aa: CATSDSGTLEPNTGELFF

d_gene: .
abundance: many
v_gene: TRBV6-1
j_gene: TRBJ1-1
len: 15
CDR3nt: TGTGCCAGCATTTGGGGAGCCGGCAGACACACTGAAGCTTTCTTT
CDR3aa: CASIWGAGRHTEAFF

d_gene: .
abundance: many
v_gene: TRBV24-1
j_gene: TRBJ2-2
len: 13
CDR3nt: TGTGCCACCAGTGATTTAAACGGCGGGGAGCTGTTTTTT
CDR3aa: CATSDLNGGELFF

d_gene: .
abundance: few
v_gene: TRBV2
j_gene: TRBJ2-7
len: 15
CDR3nt: TGTGCCAGCAGGCGGGGACTCCACAGCTCCTACGAGCAGTACTTC
CDR3aa: CASRRGLHSSYEQYF

d_gene: .
abundance: many
v_gene: TRBV7-6
j_gene: TRBJ2-3
len: 13
CDR3nt: TGTGCCAGCATGGACTTATTCACAGATACGCAGTATTTT
CDR3aa: CASMDLFTDTQYF

d_gene: .
abundance: medium-sized
v_gene: TRBV6-1
j_gene: TRBJ1-5
len: 15
CDR3nt: TGTGCCAGCAGTGCGCAGCCCGATAGCAATCAGCCCCAGCATTTT
CDR3aa: CASSAQPDSNQPQHF

d_gene: .
abundance: many
v_gene: TRBV6-1
j_gene: TRBJ1-2
len: 13
CDR3nt: TGTGCCAGCAGTGAGGACAGTTCCTATGGCTACACCTTC
CDR3aa: CASSEDSSYGYTF

d_gene: .
abundance: many
v_gene: TRBV7-2
j_gene: TRBJ2-7
len: 15
CDR3nt: TGTGCCAGCAGCTTAGACCCTAGGAGCTCCTACGAGCAGTACTTC
CDR3aa: CASSLDPRSSYEQYF

d_gene: .
abundance: many
v_gene: TRBV21-1
j_gene: TRBJ1-5
len: 15
CDR3nt: TGTGCCAGCAGCGGTCAGGACAGCTGCAATCAGCCCCAGCATTTT
CDR3aa: CASSGQDSCNQPQHF

d_gene: .
abundance: medium-sized
v_gene: TRBV7-9
j_gene: TRBJ1-4
len: 14
CDR3nt: TGTGCCAGCAGCTTGAGACAGAACAATGAAAAACTGTTTTTT
CDR3aa: CASSLRQNNEKLFF

d_gene: .
abundance: medium-sized
v_gene: TRBV2
j_gene: TRBJ2-7
len: 12
CDR3nt: TGTGCCAGCAGTTCACAGGGCCTCGAGCAGTACTTC
CDR3aa: CASSSQGLEQYF

d_gene: .
abundance: .
v_gene: TRBV7-3
j_gene: TRBJ2-2
len: 14
CDR3nt: TGTGCCAGCAGCTCCCGGGGGGCCACCGGGGAGCTGTTTTTT
CDR3aa: CASSSRGATGELFF

d_gene: TRBD2
abundance: medium-sized
v_gene: TRBV20-1
j_gene: TRBJ2-7
len: 14
CDR3nt: TGCAGTGCTAGAGACGGGACTAGCTCCTACGAGCAGTACTTC
CDR3aa: CSARDGTSSYEQYF

d_gene: .
abundance: .
v_gene: TRBV7-2
j_gene: TRBJ2-3
len: 16
CDR3nt: TGTGCCAGCAGCTTGAGGGTCCTCAGGTCCACAGATACGCAGTATTTT
CDR3aa: CASSLRVLRSTDTQYF

d_gene: .
abundance: many
v_gene: TRBV4-1
j_gene: TRBJ2-2
len: 18
CDR3nt: TGCGCCAGCAGCCAAGTTTCGCCGGGGGCCGCCAACACCGGGGAGCTGTTTTTT
CDR3aa: CASSQVSPGAANTGELFF

d_gene: .
abundance: medium-sized
v_gene: TRBV7-6
j_gene: TRBJ2-5
len: 15
CDR3nt: TGTGCCAGCAGCTTATTCGTCGACAACCAAGAGACCCAGTACTTC
CDR3aa: CASSLFVDNQETQYF

d_gene: TRBD1
abundance: many
v_gene: TRBV19
j_gene: TRBJ2-1
len: 15
CDR3nt: TGTGCCAGTAGTTTTGCCGGGACAGGGTTCAATGAGCAGTTCTTC
CDR3aa: CASSFAGTGFNEQFF

d_gene: TRBD1
abundance: medium-sized
v_gene: TRBV5-6
j_gene: TRBJ2-7
len: 15
CDR3nt: TGTGCCAGCAGCCCAGGGACAGTGATTGCCTACGAGCAGTACTTC
CDR3aa: CASSPGTVIAYEQYF

d_gene: .
abundance: many
v_gene: TRBV9
j_gene: TRBJ1-1
len: 14
CDR3nt: TGTGCCAGCAGCGCCAGGGAGGACGGCACTGAAGCTTTCTTT
CDR3aa: CASSAREDGTEAFF

d_gene: TRBD1
abundance: once
v_gene: TRBV19
j_gene: TRBJ1-1
len: 16
CDR3nt: TGTGCCAGTAGTATTCTTTCGACAGGGTTGGGCACTGAAGCTTTCTTT
CDR3aa: CASSILSTGLGTEAFF